This T cell receptor beta chain was sequenced in a study of OX40 agonist ivuxolimab in advanced cancers. CDR3 length equals 13 residues. V gave up 7 bases and J gave up 2 bases, with 12 bases separating them. Germline CDR1 and CDR2: SGHDT and YYEEEE. Notes on the study in general: Doses of 0.1 to 3.0 mg/kg were accompanied by clonal expansion of CD4+ and CD8+ blood T cells by week 6.

Here immunoSEQ multiplex PCR was the method, and the copy in TCRdb shows in-frame clones only, minus some. The sample lists 90,000 to 100,000 clones, less than 90% seen once, with 0.8% to 0.9% in the top ten. Details on this clone: Its antigen remains unidentified.

The chain carries TRBV5-6 and TRBJ2-5; perhaps D is TRBD1 or TRBD2 (5 bases each). Sample: CD4+ or CD8+ T cells sorted from blood, taken in a trial of the OX40 agonist ivuxolimab. The clonotype originates from an adult with an advanced solid tumor such as melanoma, head and neck, liver or kidney cancer. CDR3 in amino acids: CASAWGNQETQYF. DNA of the CDR3: TGTGCCAGCGCGTGGGGGAATCAAGAGACCCAGTACTTC. The full variable domain, in which reference TRBV5-6 and TRBJ2-5 provide the parts outside the CDR3, is DAGVTQSPTHLIKTRGQQVTLRCSPKSGHDTVSWYQQALGQGPQFIFQYYEEEERQRGNFPDRFSGHQFPNYSSELNVNALLLGDSALYLCASAWGNQETQYFGPGTRLLVL.